The entry below describes one TCR beta chain. Its recognized antigen is unknown. It has no much larger one-base neighbor in the sample; base qualities were not kept. Collaborating institutions collected whole blood in K2EDTA tubes following their own protocols. For TCRbeta analysis, collaborators shipped samples as frozen whole blood, isolated PBMCs, or DNA extracted from either of those sample types. The immunoSEQ Assay, a bias-controlled multiplex PCR, was used to amplify TCRbeta CDR3 regions from genomic DNA. In the source study's methods: Nucleated cell counts per sample were estimated from amplification of reference gene primers within the assay. Sequence reads were collapsed and filtered to measure the absolute abundance of every unique TCRbeta CDR3 rearrangement. For each sample, productive Simpson clonality was calculated as the square root of Simpson's diversity index across productive rearrangements. Entries here come from immuneACCESS through TCRdb and include only in-frame sequences with V and J called. Some clones fail to appear in such tables; in the studies checked, an unresolved V gene covers under half of the shortfall, and the cause of the remainder is unknown. V and J calls and clone size follow that table, whereas D and trimming were derived from the DNA. Within this sample are some 380,000 clones, with roughly 77% of them counted one time only. 1.1% of the sample rests with the top ten.

This sample was taken from a study of blood T cell repertoires in COVID-19 (dated by TCRdb to the early 2020s). Background for the entire study: The collaborator samples originated in the United States, Italy and Spain and spanned the acute and convalescent phases of COVID-19. The prospective study material was composed of cDNA or gDNA derived from T cells, B-cell-depleted T cells, or PBMCs. The dataset comprised deeply sampled blood TCRbeta repertoires from subjects exposed to, actively infected with, or recovered from COVID-19. A freely available public database, intended as a resource for researchers studying the immune response to SARS-CoV-2, is where the repertoires were released. Samples came from the ongoing ImmuneRACE study (first 160 participants) plus 1,254 subjects from 6 global collaborators. A de-identified subject ID, COVID-19 status, age in years and sex were almost always included in the sample metadata. Where HLA class I and class II types were available, the types were taken from metadata supplied by the sample provider, not from assay-based typing. Results and caveats for the whole study, not just this receptor: How much clinical and demographic metadata was included differed by source and by participant, and the metadata was provided uncurated.

Inclusive of the bounding cysteine and phenylalanine, the CDR3 is 17 residues long. CDR3 DNA is the only sequence kept; it has 51 bases, read in frame from the first base. Clipping removes 6 bases from V and 0 bases from J, with 9 as the unmatched junction base count. CDR1 and CDR2 (GTSNPN, SVGIG) derive from the germline V gene (reference sequence). Sequencing was carried out using peripheral blood. The receptor chain draws on TRBV30 and TRBJ1-6; TRBD1 fits 9 bases in the junction. The sequence derives from a human donor with acute or convalescent COVID-19. The donor label of this sample is uncertain. The CDR3 region has the sequence CACRQGEFSSYNSPLHF. The DNA sequence is TGTGCCTGCCGACAGGGGGAATTTAGCTCCTATAATTCACCCCTCCACTTT.